The 22 T cell receptor beta chains listed next were all sequenced from one sample in a study of neurological immune-mediated disorders. MiXCR, run by TCRdb on the 5' RACE reads, gives a single entry per CDR3 protein. The data contain about 59,000 distinct CDR3 sequences, about 13% of them singletons. Sequenced material: PBMCs. These receptors were collected from a woman aged 60-75 years with HTLV-1-associated myelopathy (HAM/TSP).

This clonotype was seen many times. This chain uses TRBV20-1 with TRBJ2-1, with D possibly TRBD1 on 6 matching bases. This CDR3 is 13 amino acids long. V was cut by 1 base and J by 5 bases, with 9 bases left in between. Germline V gene data show CDR1 as DFQATT and CDR2 as SNEGSKA (reference sequence). The DNA of the CDR3 is TGCAGTGCTAGAGCGGGACAAAACAATGAGCAGTTCTTC. Translation gives CSARAGQNNEQFF.

This clonotype was recorded at least ten times. The chain combines TRBV14 with TRBJ2-2; D is unclear. V dropped 1 base and J dropped 2 bases, with 11 bases sitting between them. The V gene's germline CDR1 is SGHDN and CDR2 FVKESK. The CDR3 is 16 amino acids. This chain's CDR3 is CASSQVLSFNTGELFF. DNA of the CDR3: TGTGCCAGCAGCCAAGTGTTATCCTTCAACACCGGGGAGCTGTTTTTT.

This clonotype was picked up many times. The chain carries TRBV12-3 or TRBV12-4 and TRBJ1-5; tentative D call: TRBD1 (6 bases). The CDR3 length is 13 residues. With 7 bases removed from V and 7 bases from J, the gap between germline ends came to 14 bases. The chain's CDR3 is CASTPGHLQPQHF. Written as DNA, the CDR3 is TGTGCCAGCACTCCGGGACATCTACAGCCCCAGCATTTT.

This clonotype has at least ten counts. The chain uses TRBV5-1 and TRBJ2-5; D remains ambiguous. Germline V CDR1 and CDR2: SGHRS, YFSETQ. Trimming took off 4 bases at V and 1 base at J, with 14 bases between the two ends. CDR3 length: 15 residues. CDR3 coding DNA: TGCGCCAGCAGCCCCCTCGGCGGAATCCAAGAGACCCAGTACTTC. It codes for CASSPLGGIQETQYF.

This clonotype was counted ten times or more. V usage is TRBV12-3 or TRBV12-4 and J usage is TRBJ2-2; a weak D match, TRBD1 (5 bases). This CDR3 has 17 residues. The ends were cut back, 3 bases at V and 7 bases at J, with 21 bases in the middle. CDR3 DNA sequence: TGTGCCAGCAGTTTGGGATACCGCAGGGTGGGCGACGGGGAGCTGTTTTTT. Encoded protein: CASSLGYRRVGDGELFF.

The sample holds many counts of this clonotype. The chain couples TRBV20-1 to TRBJ2-7; 10 positions match TRBD2. Trimming removed 3 bases from V and 4 bases from J; junction bases left unmatched: 9. CDR3 length equals 15 residues. CDR1 is DFQATT, CDR2 SNEGSKA, per germline (reference sequence). The CDR3 here is CSARPSGRALYEQYF. DNA of the CDR3: TGCAGTGCTAGGCCGAGCGGGAGGGCCTTGTACGAGCAGTACTTC.

This clonotype was counted many times. The CDR3 here is CASTAGLAELYEQYF. Here the CDR3 DNA reads TGTGCCAGCACGGCGGGACTAGCGGAACTCTACGAGCAGTACTTC. This chain links TRBV28 with TRBJ2-7; TRBD2 agrees at 11 bases. The V and J ends lost 7 bases and 3 bases, in that order; junction bases with no gene match: 8. Germline loops: CDR1 MDHEN, CDR2 SYDVKM. The CDR3 has 15 residues. Using reference TRBV28 and TRBJ2-7 for the parts outside the CDR3, the full variable domain is DVKVTQSSRYLVKRTGEKVFLECVQDMDHENMFWYRQDPGLGLRLIYFSYDVKMKEKGDIPEGYSVSREKKERFSLILESASTNQTSMYLCASTAGLAELYEQYFGPGTRLTVT.

With regard to this clonotype: Being one base from a much bigger clone, this may be a read error. This rearrangement joins TRBV7-9 to TRBJ2-2; possible D gene TRBD2, 6 bases. Per the germline V gene, CDR1 is SEHNR and CDR2 is FQNEAQ (reference sequence). There are 13 residues in the CDR3. CDR3 nucleotide sequence: TGTGTCAGCAGCCAGCGGGACACCGGGGAGCTGTTTTTT. Translating gives CVSSQRDTGELFF.

This clonotype was found many times. The J gene is TRBJ2-7, the V gene TRBV12-3 or TRBV12-4; 7 nucleotides agree with TRBD2. The J segment lost 6 bases and the V segment lost 3 bases, leaving 5 bases of the junction unmatched. The CDR3 is made up of 13 amino acids. The CDR3 region is CASSFSGPSEQYF. The CDR3 nucleotides are TGTGCCAGCAGTTTTAGCGGGCCCAGCGAGCAGTACTTC.

This clonotype was observed many times. This chain joins TRBV12-3 or TRBV12-4 and TRBJ2-7; D gene ambiguous. The V end lost 1 base, the J end lost 3 bases, and 10 bases lay between the germline ends. The CDR3 totals 14 residues. The CDR3 DNA is TGTGCCAGCAGTTTAGGGGCAGGCGGCTACGAGCAGTACTTC. It is translated as CASSLGAGGYEQYF.

This clonotype was found many times. This chain uses TRBV12-3 or TRBV12-4 with TRBJ2-1; D is uncertain. Trimming removed 2 bases at V and 4 bases at J, with 6 bases between. The CDR3 extends over 13 amino acids. The CDR3 DNA reads TGTGCCAGCAGTTTACGGGTTTACAATGAGCAGTTCTTC. Translating gives CASSLRVYNEQFF.

This clonotype was picked up many times. The V call is TRBV7-3, the J call TRBJ2-3, with 7 bases matching TRBD1. V was pared by 5 bases and J by 1 base, with 6 bases of the junction left unmatched. The CDR3 is made up of 15 amino acids. CDR1 is SGHTA and CDR2 is FQGTGA in the germline V gene. This CDR3 reads CASSTTGFGTDTQYF. In DNA form, the CDR3 reads TGTGCCAGCAGCACGACAGGGTTTGGCACAGATACGCAGTATTTT.

This clonotype has a count of ten or more. In DNA, the CDR3 is TGTGCCAGCAGAAAGGGCTTCGGGGAGACCTACGAGCAGTACTTC. It codes for CASRKGFGETYEQYF. The chain combines TRBV2 with TRBJ2-7, with D possibly TRBD2 on 5 matching bases. The CDR3 is made up of 15 amino acids. The germline gives CDR1 SNHLY, CDR2 FYNNEI. V lost 6 bases, J lost 2 bases, and 17 bases lay in between.

This clonotype was recorded at least ten times. The chain joins TRBV7-2 to TRBJ2-1; 9 bases agree with TRBD1. V trimming: 4 bases; J trimming: 4 bases; junction bases outside the gene matches: 2. The CDR3 consists of 14 residues. Germline V gene lookup returns CDR1 SGHTA and CDR2 FQGNSA. CDR3 region: CASSWGQGYNEQFF. CDR3 in DNA: TGTGCCAGCAGCTGGGGACAGGGATACAATGAGCAGTTCTTC.

There are many counts of this clonotype. V usage is TRBV5-1 and J usage is TRBJ2-7; 7 nucleotides align to TRBD1. This CDR3 region has 14 residues. The ends lost 5 bases at V and 0 bases at J; junction bases unmatched: 5. Germline CDR1 and CDR2: SGHRS and YFSETQ. CDR3 sequence (DNA): TGCGCCAGCAGTACCGGGACAGTCTCCTACGAGCAGTACTTC. Encoded protein: CASSTGTVSYEQYF.

This clonotype occurred many times. V and J are TRBV10-3 and TRBJ2-1; TRBD2 matches 8 bases. CDR3 length: 15 amino acids. CDR1 is ENHRY, CDR2 SYGVKD, per germline. V was pared by 4 bases and J by 2 bases, with 4 bases of the junction left unmatched. Here the CDR3 reads CAISAAGGPYNEQFF. In nucleotides, the CDR3 is TGTGCCATCAGTGCGGCGGGAGGACCCTACAATGAGCAGTTCTTC.

CDR3 sequence reads: CASSSLAGHTGELFF. CDR3 DNA sequence: TGTGCCAGCAGCTCCCTGGCGGGACACACCGGGGAGCTGTTTTTT. This chain connects TRBV12-3 or TRBV12-4 to TRBJ2-2, with D possibly being TRBD2 (6 bases). The CDR3 covers 15 residues. V dropped 6 bases and J dropped 3 bases, with 14 bases sitting between them.

This clonotype has a count of ten or more. This chain joins TRBV5-1 and TRBJ2-7; a weak D match, TRBD1 (5 bases). The germline CDR1 and CDR2 sequences are SGHRS and YFSETQ. V lost 3 bases to trimming and J lost 5 bases, with 9 bases between them. The CDR3 sequence is 12 residues long. CDR3 sequence (DNA): TGCGCCAGCAGCTGGCAGGGCGACGAGCAGTACTTC. Translating gives CASSWQGDEQYF. Full variable domain (missing parts from reference TRBV5-1 and TRBJ2-7): KAGVTQTPRYLIKTRGQQVTLSCSPISGHRSVSWYQQTPGQGLQFLFEYFSETQRNKGNFPGRFSGRQFSNSRSEMNVSTLELGDSALYLCASSWQGDEQYFGPGTRLTVT.

This clonotype came up many times. J is TRBJ1-1 and V is TRBV6-6; D ambiguous. The CDR3 sequence is 13 residues long. Germline V lookup: CDR1 MNHNY, CDR2 SVGAGI (reference sequence). The germline V and J ends were trimmed by 7 bases and 6 bases, with 15 bases remaining between them. The CDR3, as DNA: TGTGCCAGCACCGGACGGCCTGGGGCTGAAGCTTTCTTT. It yields the protein CASTGRPGAEAFF.

In its sample, this clonotype was seen many times. The chain recombines TRBV7-9 with TRBJ2-7; D unresolved. The germline CDR1 and CDR2 sequences are SEHNR and FQNEAQ (reference sequence). The CDR3 runs 14 residues. The germline V and J ends were trimmed by 6 bases and 2 bases, with 14 bases remaining between them. The CDR3 coding sequence is TGTGCCAGCAGTCAAGTGCCTGGGACCTACGAGCAGTACTTC. This sequence encodes CASSQVPGTYEQYF.

This clonotype was detected ten times or more. This CDR3 reads CASSLLTGAYTEAFF. CDR3 DNA: TGCGCCAGCAGCCTCCTGACAGGTGCTTACACTGAAGCTTTCTTT. V usage is TRBV5-1 and J usage is TRBJ1-1; possible D gene TRBD1, 6 bases. The CDR3 consists of 15 residues. The V end lost 4 bases, the J end lost 3 bases, and 16 bases lay between the germline ends. From germline, CDR1 is SGHRS and CDR2 YFSETQ. Drawing the rest from reference TRBV5-1 and TRBJ1-1, the complete variable domain is KAGVTQTPRYLIKTRGQQVTLSCSPISGHRSVSWYQQTPGQGLQFLFEYFSETQRNKGNFPGRFSGRQFSNSRSEMNVSTLELGDSALYLCASSLLTGAYTEAFFGQGTRLTVV.

This clonotype was picked up many times. J is TRBJ1-1 and V is TRBV5-6; no definite D call. Trimming took off 5 bases at V and 4 bases at J, with 18 bases between the two ends. Germline V gene data show CDR1 as SGHDT and CDR2 as YYEEEE. The CDR3 is made up of 15 amino acids. The CDR3 region is CASSKHQEVGTEAFF. CDR3 nucleotides: TGTGCCAGCAGTAAGCACCAAGAAGTGGGCACTGAAGCTTTCTTT.